The rows below give T cell receptor beta chains drawn from one sample of a study of T cells after yellow fever vaccination. TCRdb re-called the 5' RACE reads with MiXCR, one entry per CDR3 protein. The table has hundreds of thousands of distinct CDR3 sequences, roughly a fifth seen once. Sequenced here: PBMCs, sampled 21 days after the first yellow fever vaccination. Receptors were obtained from a man aged 18 to 30 who received the YFV17D yellow fever vaccine. Each CDR3 is given with its conserved first and last residue. Each record gives: D gene, J gene, CDR3 length, clone size, V gene, CDR3 protein, CDR3 DNA. The D gene is left open where the match is weak. The listing skips clone size in some rows; elsewhere it reads once, few, many or a size class.

D: TRBD1; J: TRBJ2-5; length: 15; size: few; V: TRBV5-4; CDR3: CASSFQGAVGETQYF; DNA: TGTGCCAGCAGCTTCCAGGGGGCCGTGGGAGAGACCCAGTACTTC
D: -; J: TRBJ1-1; length: 14; size: many; V: TRBV7-6; CDR3: CASSLTGWNTEAFF; DNA: TGTGCCAGCAGCTTAACAGGATGGAACACTGAAGCTTTCTTT
D: -; J: TRBJ2-4; length: 15; size: few; V: TRBV20-1; CDR3: CSASLGSAAKNIQYF; DNA: TGCAGTGCTAGCCTCGGGAGCGCGGCCAAAAACATTCAGTACTTC
D: -; J: TRBJ2-3; length: 15; size: few; V: TRBV20-1; CDR3: CSAGGGRFGTDTQYF; DNA: TGCAGTGCTGGAGGCGGCAGGTTTGGCACAGATACGCAGTATTTT
D: -; J: TRBJ1-5; length: 13; size: -; V: TRBV20-1; CDR3: CSARRQGNQPQHF; DNA: TGCAGTGCTAGGAGGCAGGGCAATCAGCCCCAGCATTTT
D: -; J: TRBJ2-5; length: 14; size: few; V: TRBV4-3; CDR3: CASSRSRQAVTQYF; DNA: TGCGCCAGCAGCCGGTCTCGACAGGCCGTAACCCAGTACTTC
D: TRBD1; J: TRBJ1-4; length: 16; size: few; V: TRBV20-1; CDR3: CSARVGGDSHGEKLFF; DNA: TGCAGTGCTAGAGTAGGAGGGGACAGCCACGGTGAAAAACTGTTTTTT
D: TRBD2; J: TRBJ2-1; length: 14; size: once; V: TRBV20-1; CDR3: CSASRGSGGSEQFF; DNA: TGCAGTGCTTCTCGGGGTAGCGGGGGTAGTGAGCAGTTCTTC
D: -; J: TRBJ2-1; length: 15; size: many; V: TRBV20-1; CDR3: CSARDGAGEVSEQFF; DNA: TGCAGTGCTAGAGATGGGGCAGGGGAAGTCAGTGAGCAGTTCTTC
D: -; J: TRBJ2-1; length: 13; size: few; V: TRBV5-5; CDR3: CASSSITGNEQFF; DNA: TGTGCCAGCAGCTCGATTACGGGGAATGAGCAGTTCTTC
D: -; J: TRBJ1-1; length: 13; size: -; V: TRBV29-1; CDR3: CSVLRVYGTEAFF; DNA: TGCAGCGTCCTACGGGTGTACGGCACTGAAGCTTTCTTT
D: -; J: TRBJ1-4; length: 13; size: -; V: TRBV12-3/TRBV12-4; CDR3: CASRGQGIEKLFF; DNA: TGTGCCAGCAGGGGGCAGGGGATTGAAAAACTGTTTTTT
D: -; J: TRBJ1-1; length: 12; size: -; V: TRBV9; CDR3: CASSEMGGEAFF; DNA: TGTGCCAGCAGCGAGATGGGGGGTGAAGCTTTCTTT
D: TRBD2; J: TRBJ2-3; length: 15; size: -; V: TRBV20-1; CDR3: CSARVRGGGTDTQYF; DNA: TGCAGTGCTAGAGTGCGGGGGGGAGGCACAGATACGCAGTATTTT
D: -; J: TRBJ2-3; length: 12; size: few; V: TRBV12-3/TRBV12-4; CDR3: CASSFTRDTQYF; DNA: TGTGCCAGCAGTTTTACAAGAGATACGCAGTATTTT
D: TRBD2; J: TRBJ2-3; length: 15; size: many; V: TRBV7-2; CDR3: CASSPWTSSTDTQYF; DNA: TGTGCCAGCAGCCCCTGGACTAGCAGCACAGATACGCAGTATTTT
D: -; J: TRBJ1-4; length: 14; size: few; V: TRBV11-2; CDR3: CASSLLSANEKLFF; DNA: TGTGCCAGCAGCTTGCTTAGTGCCAATGAAAAACTGTTTTTT
D: -; J: TRBJ2-7; length: 16; size: -; V: TRBV11-2; CDR3: CASSPRVGGSTYEQYF; DNA: TGTGCCAGCAGCCCCCGAGTGGGGGGAAGCACCTACGAGCAGTACTTC
D: -; J: TRBJ1-1; length: 15; size: -; V: TRBV20-1; CDR3: CSARAHPLANTEAFF; DNA: TGCAGTGCTAGAGCCCACCCCCTTGCGAACACTGAAGCTTTCTTT
D: TRBD1; J: TRBJ2-3; length: 14; size: -; V: TRBV5-6; CDR3: CASSWDRGADTQYF; DNA: TGTGCCAGCAGCTGGGACAGGGGGGCAGATACGCAGTATTTT
D: -; J: TRBJ1-1; length: 14; size: many; V: TRBV5-1; CDR3: CASRAGATNTEAFF; DNA: TGCGCCTCCAGGGCAGGGGCAACGAACACTGAAGCTTTCTTT
D: TRBD2; J: TRBJ2-7; length: 15; size: few; V: TRBV7-9; CDR3: CASSKTSGAPYEQYF; DNA: TGTGCCAGCAGCAAGACTAGCGGGGCCCCCTACGAGCAGTACTTC
D: -; J: TRBJ2-3; length: 16; size: -; V: TRBV25-1; CDR3: CASSGGPGHWTDTQYF; DNA: TGTGCCAGCAGTGGGGGACCGGGCCATTGGACAGATACGCAGTATTTT
D: -; J: TRBJ2-2; length: 14; size: few; V: TRBV5-1; CDR3: CASHGHLITGELFF; DNA: TGCGCCAGCCACGGACACCTGATAACCGGGGAGCTGTTTTTT
D: -; J: TRBJ1-5; length: 15; size: few; V: TRBV4-2; CDR3: CASSQQGPINQPQHF; DNA: TGTGCCAGCAGCCAACAGGGCCCAATCAATCAGCCCCAGCATTTT
D: -; J: TRBJ2-7; length: 15; size: few; V: TRBV7-8; CDR3: CASSRSRVQSYEQYF; DNA: TGTGCCAGCAGCCGTTCCCGGGTACAATCTTACGAGCAGTACTTC
D: TRBD1; J: TRBJ2-1; length: 15; size: few; V: TRBV5-1; CDR3: CASSIAGTGGDEQFF; DNA: TGCGCCAGCAGCATCGCCGGGACAGGGGGTGATGAGCAGTTCTTC
D: -; J: TRBJ1-5; length: 14; size: few; V: TRBV12-3/TRBV12-4; CDR3: CASNLGTANQPQHF; DNA: TGTGCCAGCAACCTCGGGACGGCAAATCAGCCCCAGCATTTT
D: -; J: TRBJ2-7; length: 11; size: -; V: TRBV6-5; CDR3: CASSYGTEQYF; DNA: TGTGCCAGCAGTTACGGTACCGAGCAGTACTTC
D: -; J: TRBJ2-3; length: 13; size: -; V: TRBV4-1; CDR3: CASSHRTGDTQYF; DNA: TGCGCCAGCAGCCACCGAACGGGAGATACGCAGTATTTT
D: -; J: TRBJ2-7; length: 13; size: -; V: TRBV19; CDR3: CASSINGAGEQYF; DNA: TGTGCCAGTAGTATAAATGGCGCGGGCGAGCAGTACTTC
D: TRBD1; J: TRBJ2-2; length: 17; size: -; V: TRBV15; CDR3: CATSRGPGQGDTGELFF; DNA: TGTGCCACCAGCAGAGGACCGGGACAGGGGGACACCGGGGAGCTGTTTTTT
D: -; J: TRBJ2-3; length: 15; size: -; V: TRBV24-1; CDR3: CATSDLRQGQDTQYF; DNA: TGTGCCACCAGTGATTTGAGGCAGGGGCAAGATACGCAGTATTTT